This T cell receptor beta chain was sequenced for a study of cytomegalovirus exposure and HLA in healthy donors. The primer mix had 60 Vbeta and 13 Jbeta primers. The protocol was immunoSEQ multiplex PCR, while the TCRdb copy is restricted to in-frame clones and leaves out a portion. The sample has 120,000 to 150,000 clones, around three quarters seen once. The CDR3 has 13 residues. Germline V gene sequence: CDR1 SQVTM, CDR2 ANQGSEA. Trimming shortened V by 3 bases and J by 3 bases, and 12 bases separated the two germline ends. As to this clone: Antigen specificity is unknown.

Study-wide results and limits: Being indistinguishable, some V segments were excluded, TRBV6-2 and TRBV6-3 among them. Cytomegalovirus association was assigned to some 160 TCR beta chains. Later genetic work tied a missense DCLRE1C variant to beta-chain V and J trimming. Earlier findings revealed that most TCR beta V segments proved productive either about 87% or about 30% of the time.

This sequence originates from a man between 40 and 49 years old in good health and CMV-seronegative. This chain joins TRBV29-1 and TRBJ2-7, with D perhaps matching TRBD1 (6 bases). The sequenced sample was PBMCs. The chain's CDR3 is CSVEGAQGYEQYF. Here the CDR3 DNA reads TGCAGCGTTGAGGGGGCGCAAGGCTACGAGCAGTACTTC.